A single count supports the clone carrying this TCR beta chain. Antigen unknown. Germline V gives CDR1 SGHDT, CDR2 YYEEEE. This CDR3 spans 18 amino acids. V lost 4 bases to trimming and J lost 2 bases, with 22 bases between them. This specimen comes from a study of cytomegalovirus exposure and HLA in healthy donors. Broader study findings: Presence/absence analyses assumed roughly uniform sequencing depth across donors, which may not hold. Reports state that TCR beta sequences accurately predicted most subjects' HLA-A and HLA-B alleles.

The PCR ran on 60 Vbeta and 13 Jbeta primers. Clones were read by immunoSEQ multiplex PCR, and TCRdb kept only the in-frame ones, dropping some. Altogether about 160,000 clones are present, about three quarters being singletons, with the ten largest covering less than 1%. The sequencing sample was made of PBMCs. The receptor was derived from a female donor in good health and CMV-seronegative. V is TRBV5-6 and J is TRBJ1-5; TRBD1 might be the D (6 bases). CDR3 nucleotide sequence: TGTGCCAGCAGCAAAGATACAGGGCCGGGGTGGGGCAATCAGCCCCAGCATTTT. Its protein product is CASSKDTGPGWGNQPQHF.